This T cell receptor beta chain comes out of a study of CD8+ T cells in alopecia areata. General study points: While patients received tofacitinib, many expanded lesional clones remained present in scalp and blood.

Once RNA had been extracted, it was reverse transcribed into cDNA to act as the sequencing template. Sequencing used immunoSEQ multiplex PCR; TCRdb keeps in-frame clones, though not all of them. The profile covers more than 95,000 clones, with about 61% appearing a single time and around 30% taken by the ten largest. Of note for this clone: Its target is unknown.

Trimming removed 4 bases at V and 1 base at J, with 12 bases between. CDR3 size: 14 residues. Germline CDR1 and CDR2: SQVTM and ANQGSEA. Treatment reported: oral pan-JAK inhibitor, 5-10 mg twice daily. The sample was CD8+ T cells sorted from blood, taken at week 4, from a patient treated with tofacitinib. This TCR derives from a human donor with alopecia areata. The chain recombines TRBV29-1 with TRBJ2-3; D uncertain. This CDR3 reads CSVATYQRTDTQYF. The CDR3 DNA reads TGCAGCGTTGCGACCTATCAACGCACAGATACGCAGTATTTT.